The next 18 T cell receptor beta chains were all read from a single sample in a study of blood T cell repertoires in COVID-19. Produced via immunoSEQ multiplex PCR; TCRdb's table is partial and in-frame only. Of roughly 140,000 clones detected, roughly 84% appear once; the ten largest clones hold about 40%. The sequenced sample consisted of peripheral blood. These receptors were collected from a human donor in a cohort sampled during active COVID-19.

V is TRBV25-1 and J is TRBJ2-3; perhaps TRBD2 as D (6 bases). The V gene's germline CDR1 is MGHDK and CDR2 SYGVNS. The CDR3 extends over 16 amino acids. V lost 3 bases, J lost 2 bases, and 15 bases lay in between. The CDR3 region is CASSDPGTFFTDTQYF. The CDR3 DNA reads TGTGCCAGCAGTGACCCCGGGACTTTCTTCACAGATACGCAGTATTTT.

In its sample, this clone was seen once. The chain couples TRBV5-1 to TRBJ2-7; the match to TRBD1 covers 10 bases. Germline V gene lookup returns CDR1 SGHRS and CDR2 YFSETQ. Trimming took 0 bases from V and 7 from J; bases not matched to a gene: 7. The CDR3 loop spans 15 amino acids. The CDR3, as DNA: TGCGCCAGCAGCTTGGTGGGACAGGGGCCTCGTGAGCAGTACTTC. Translation: CASSLVGQGPREQYF.

The V gene is TRBV6-5, the J gene TRBJ2-3; a possible D gene is TRBD2 (6 bases). Germline CDR1 is MNHEY and CDR2 is SVGAGI. V was cut by 0 bases and J by 3 bases, with 13 bases left in between. The CDR3 sequence is 16 residues long. CDR3: CASSYSFGAGTDTQYF. The DNA for the CDR3 is TGTGCCAGCAGTTACTCATTCGGGGCGGGAACAGATACGCAGTATTTT.

DNA of the CDR3: TGTGCCAGCAGCGCCCGGACTGGGACCGGGGAGCTGTTTTTT. Translation gives CASSARTGTGELFF. The chain is built from TRBV9 and TRBJ2-2; a possible D gene is TRBD2 (5 bases). The CDR3 runs to 14 residues. Germline V gives CDR1 SGDLS, CDR2 YYNGEE. V shed 3 bases and J shed 5 bases, with 11 bases lying between them. Filled out from reference TRBV9 and TRBJ2-2, the complete variable domain reads DSGVTQTPKHLITATGQRVTLRCSPRSGDLSVYWYQQSLDQGLQFLIQYYNGEERAKGNILERFSAQQFPDLHSELNLSSLELGDSALYFCASSARTGTGELFFGEGSRLTVL.

J is TRBJ1-5 and V is TRBV4-3, with unresolved D. Germline assignment: CDR1 LGHNA and CDR2 YSLEER. Trimming took off 0 bases at V and 11 bases at J, with 17 bases between the two ends. The CDR3 is made up of 15 amino acids. The CDR3 loop reads CASSQDFGIPGAQHF. The CDR3 DNA reads as TGCGCCAGCAGCCAAGATTTCGGGATCCCCGGGGCCCAGCATTTT.

V is TRBV5-5 and J is TRBJ1-4; D might be TRBD1 (5 bases). CDR1 is SGHKS, CDR2 YYEKEE, per germline (reference sequence). V was shortened by 0 bases and J by 6 bases, with 15 bases between the two germline ends. The CDR3 spans 16 residues. This CDR3 is CASSLDVVTAHEKLFF. In DNA form, the CDR3 reads TGTGCCAGCAGCTTGGATGTGGTGACAGCCCATGAAAAACTGTTTTTT.

The V call is TRBV14, the J call TRBJ2-1; TRBD1 matches 7 bases. CDR3 size: 12 residues. J lost 6 bases, V lost 5 bases, and 1 base had no gene match. CDR1 is SGHDN, CDR2 FVKESK, per germline. The CDR3 bases are TGTGCCAGCAGCAACAGGGGCAATGAGCAGTTCTTC. Protein product: CASSNRGNEQFF. The whole variable domain, remainder taken from reference TRBV14 and TRBJ2-1, is EAGVTQFPSHSVIEKGQTVTLRCDPISGHDNLYWYRRVMGKEIKFLLHFVKESKQDESGMPNNRFLAERTGGTYSTLKVQPAELEDSGVYFCASSNRGNEQFFGPGTRLTVL.

This chain joins TRBV4-1 and TRBJ2-2, with D possibly TRBD2 on 6 matching bases. V lost 0 bases and J 4 bases, leaving 18 bases between the germline ends. The CDR3 length is 18 residues. CDR1 is MGHRA and CDR2 is YSYEKL in the germline V gene. The CDR3 spells CASSQDLGGGGVTGELFF. The CDR3 DNA sequence: TGCGCCAGCAGCCAAGATCTCGGGGGTGGAGGGGTCACCGGGGAGCTGTTTTTT.

V usage is TRBV6-5 and J usage is TRBJ1-6; 7 bases agree with TRBD1. Germline CDR1 reads MNHEY; CDR2 reads SVGAGI. With V trimmed by 0 bases and J by 10 bases, 6 bases remained unmatched. The CDR3 contains 15 residues. The CDR3, as DNA: TGTGCCAGCAGTTACTCTGACAGGGTAGGATCACCCCTCCACTTT. This sequence encodes CASSYSDRVGSPLHF.

The rearrangement links TRBV3-1 (or the pseudogene TRBV3-2) to TRBJ2-1; D might be TRBD1 (6 bases). The CDR3 sequence is 16 residues long. V gave up 1 base and J gave up 7 bases, with 17 bases separating them. Looked up from germline, CDR1 is LGHDT and CDR2 is YNNKEL (reference sequence). For the CDR3, the DNA is TGTGCCAGCAGCCAAGGGCGGCAGGGGTTGAGTAATGAGCAGTTCTTC. Protein: CASSQGRQGLSNEQFF.

The V gene is TRBV7-2, the J gene TRBJ1-5, with 9 nucleotides matching TRBD1. The length of the CDR3 is 16 residues. Germline CDR1 and CDR2: SGHTA and FQGNSA. Germline trimming cut 5 bases from V and 4 bases from J; bases unmatched to any gene: 9. CDR3 nucleotides: TGTGCCAGCAGCCCGCAGACAGGGGGAGGTAATCAGCCCCAGCATTTT. This gives the protein CASSPQTGGGNQPQHF.

The chain joins TRBV6-1 to TRBJ1-4; 7 nucleotides match TRBD1. Germline V lookup: CDR1 MNHNS, CDR2 SASEGT. The CDR3 contains 15 residues. V trimming: 2 bases; J trimming: 8 bases; junction bases outside the gene matches: 8. The CDR3 DNA reads TGTGCCAGCAGTGAATTGGAGGGGGCGGGGGAAAAACTGTTTTTT. It translates to CASSELEGAGEKLFF.

The chain recombines TRBV18 with TRBJ1-2; D is uncertain. V was shortened by 3 bases and J by 8 bases, with 16 bases between the two germline ends. Germline V gene lookup returns CDR1 KGHSH and CDR2 LQKENI. The CDR3 sequence is 14 residues long. CDR3 in amino acids: CASSPVRGLQGYTF. In nucleotides, the CDR3 is TGTGCCAGCTCACCCGTTCGTGGACTTCAGGGCTACACCTTC.

The chain carries TRBV6-5 and TRBJ2-2; possible D gene TRBD2, 5 bases. Germline loops: CDR1 MNHEY, CDR2 SVGAGI. The CDR3 contains 14 residues. V was cut by 6 bases and J by 6 bases, with 14 bases left in between. The CDR3 coding sequence is TGTGCCAGCAGCCCGCCGGGGTTTGCCGGGGAGCTGTTTTTT. Its translation: CASSPPGFAGELFF.

The DNA of the CDR3 is TGTGCCAGCAGCTTAAAGGCGGGGCAAACAGATACGCAGTATTTT. Translated, it gives CASSLKAGQTDTQYF. The rearrangement uses TRBV7-2 and TRBJ2-3, with D maybe TRBD2 (6 bases). V lost 2 bases, J lost 3 bases, and 12 bases lay in between. This CDR3 comprises 15 residues. The germline V gene encodes CDR1 SGHTA and CDR2 FQGNSA.

The count of this clone is one. The chain has TRBV15 and TRBJ2-5, with D possibly matching TRBD1 (5 bases). CDR1 and CDR2 (germline): LNHNV, YYDKDF (reference sequence). The CDR3 runs 14 residues. With 5 bases removed from V and 4 bases from J, the gap between germline ends came to 14 bases. As DNA, the CDR3 is TGTGCCACCAGCGGGGCAGGGTCGGGAGAGACCCAGTACTTC. Its protein product is CATSGAGSGETQYF.

The chain combines TRBV30 with TRBJ1-1; TRBD1 might be the D (6 bases). This CDR3 has 12 residues. V was trimmed by 8 bases and J by 1 base, leaving 11 bases between them. Germline lookup yields CDR1 GTSNPN and CDR2 SVGIG (reference sequence). The CDR3 nucleotides read TGTGCCGGTATACAGGGGAACACTGAAGCTTTCTTT. Translation gives CAGIQGNTEAFF.

J is TRBJ1-3 and V is TRBV4-3; D is perhaps TRBD1 (6 bases). This CDR3 contains 15 residues. Trimming cost V 1 base and J 4 bases, with 11 bases left between them. Germline-derived CDR1 and CDR2 are LGHNA and YSLEER. CDR3 sequence (DNA): TGCGCCAGCAGCCAAGTGGGGGGGCTGGGAAACACCATATATTTT. Protein product: CASSQVGGLGNTIYF.